One sample yielded the 8 T cell receptor beta chains listed below, sequenced in a study of blood T cell repertoires in COVID-19. Assay used: immunoSEQ multiplex PCR; TCRdb lists only in-frame clones, some missing. The data show roughly 250,000 clones, with 80% to 90% seen just once and under 2.5% held by the top ten. The sample consisted of PBMCs or T cells enriched from blood (not recorded which). The origin of the receptors is a woman aged 18-35 years who had recovered from COVID-19.

This clone has just one count. This chain links TRBV5-1 with TRBJ1-1; D perhaps matches TRBD1 (5 bases). V was shortened by 5 bases and J by 5 bases, with 16 bases between the two germline ends. The germline gives CDR1 SGHRS, CDR2 YFSETQ. The CDR3 has 14 residues. CDR3 sequence: CASRLLAGRTEAFF. Here the CDR3 DNA reads TGCGCCAGCAGACTATTGGCAGGGAGGACTGAAGCTTTCTTT.

This chain uses TRBV19 with TRBJ1-2; no clear D. The CDR3 is 15 residues long. V was pared by 3 bases and J by 4 bases, with 15 bases between. Germline V gene sequence: CDR1 LNHDA, CDR2 SQIVND (reference sequence). CDR3 DNA: TGTGCCAGTAGTATTATCTCAGGAAGGATCTATGGCTACACCTTC. Its translation: CASSIISGRIYGYTF.

V is TRBV2 and J is TRBJ2-7; tentatively, D is TRBD1 (5 bases). There are 14 residues in the CDR3. V dropped 7 bases and J dropped 5 bases, with 18 bases sitting between them. The V gene's germline CDR1 is SNHLY and CDR2 FYNNEI. CDR3 DNA: TGTGCCAGCACCGATATATACAGGTTCCACGAGCAGTACTTC. Its translation is CASTDIYRFHEQYF.

The chain joins TRBV27 to TRBJ1-6; D call uncertain. The CDR3 length is 16 residues. Germline-derived CDR1 and CDR2 are MNHEY and SMNVEV (reference sequence). Trimming took off 5 bases at V and 7 bases at J, with 18 bases between the two ends. CDR3 nucleotide sequence: TGTGCCAGCAGTACATTTGGTCGGGGTTGGAATTCACCCCTCCACTTT. The encoded protein is CASSTFGRGWNSPLHF.

The rearrangement joins TRBV24-1 to TRBJ1-4; D call uncertain. The CDR3 extends over 16 amino acids. Per the germline V gene, CDR1 is KGHDR and CDR2 is SFDVKD. Trimming removed 5 bases from V and 6 bases from J, with 18 bases in between. The CDR3 nucleotides are TGTGCCACCAGTGCCTGGACGGAAGGAGGTGATGAAAAACTGTTTTTT. Protein product: CATSAWTEGGDEKLFF.

The chain uses TRBV21-1 and TRBJ2-7; the DNA was not used to check the table's D call, TRBD1. TRBV21-1 is described as a pseudogene. The CDR3 is 15 amino acids. Here the CDR3 DNA reads TGTGCCAGCAGCAGGGGCAGCACCCGCTCCTACGAGCAGTACTTC. It codes for CASSRGSTRSYEQYF.

This sequence joins TRBV7-9 and TRBJ1-1; D is uncertain. Germline lookup yields CDR1 SEHNR and CDR2 FQNEAQ (reference sequence). The germline V and J ends were trimmed by 5 bases and 4 bases, with 8 bases remaining between them. The CDR3 runs 12 residues. The CDR3 bases are TGTGCCAGCAGCCAGACAATCACTGAAGCTTTCTTT. Its translation is CASSQTITEAFF.

V usage is TRBV14 and J usage is TRBJ1-3; 8 bases fit TRBD1. CDR3 length equals 14 residues. From germline, CDR1 is SGHDN and CDR2 FVKESK. Trimming removed 4 bases from V and 6 bases from J; junction bases left unmatched: 5. In DNA, the CDR3 is TGTGCCAGCAGCCTACAGGGGGATGCAAACACCATATATTTT. Protein product: CASSLQGDANTIYF.